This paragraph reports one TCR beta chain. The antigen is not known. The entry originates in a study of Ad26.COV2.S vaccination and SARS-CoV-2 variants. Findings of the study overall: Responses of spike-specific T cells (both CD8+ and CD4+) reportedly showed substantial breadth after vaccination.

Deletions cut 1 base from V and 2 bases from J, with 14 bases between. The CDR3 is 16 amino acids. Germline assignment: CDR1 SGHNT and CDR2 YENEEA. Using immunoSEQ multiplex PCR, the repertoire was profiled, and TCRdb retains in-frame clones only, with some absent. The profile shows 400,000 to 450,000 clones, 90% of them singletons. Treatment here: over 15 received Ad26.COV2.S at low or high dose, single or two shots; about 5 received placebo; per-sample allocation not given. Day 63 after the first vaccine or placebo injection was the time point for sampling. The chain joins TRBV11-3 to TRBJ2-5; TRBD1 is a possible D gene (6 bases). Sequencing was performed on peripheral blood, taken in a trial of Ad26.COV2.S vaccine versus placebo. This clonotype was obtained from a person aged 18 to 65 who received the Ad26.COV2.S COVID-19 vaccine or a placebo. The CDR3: CASSLGIGQGQETQYF. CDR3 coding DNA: TGTGCCAGCAGCTTAGGGATAGGCCAGGGGCAAGAGACCCAGTACTTC.